Listed here are 4 T cell receptor beta chains from one sample, sequenced in a study of CD8 T cells in ankylosing spondylitis. Study-wide results and limits: A TCR beta motif of fewer than ten highly homologous variants appeared characteristic of ankylosing spondylitis blood.

TCRdb reanalysed the 5' RACE reads using MiXCR and keeps one entry per CDR3 protein. The sample has 500,000 to 550,000 distinct CDR3 sequences; roughly 13% are singletons. Their antigens are not known. The sample consisted of blood, either unsorted or a sorted T cell fraction (not recorded which). These receptors all stem from a male donor with ankylosing spondylitis.

V and J are TRBV3-1 and TRBJ1-5, with D perhaps matching TRBD1 (6 bases). Germline V gives CDR1 LGHDT, CDR2 YNNKEL (reference sequence). This CDR3 spans 15 amino acids. The ends were cut back, 1 base at V and 6 bases at J, with 13 bases in the middle. CDR3: CASSQGGGAGQPQHF. The CDR3 DNA reads as TGTGCCAGCAGCCAAGGGGGGGGCGCGGGTCAGCCCCAGCATTTT.

This clonotype came up a few times. The rearrangement uses TRBV25-1 and TRBJ1-2; 7 bases map to TRBD1. The CDR3 is 13 residues long. Per germline, CDR1 MGHDK and CDR2 SYGVNS. V gave up 6 bases and J gave up 4 bases; unmatched junction bases: 5. CDR3 bases: TGTGCCAGCAGGGCCGGGACAGCCTATGGCTACACCTTC. This sequence encodes CASRAGTAYGYTF.

This clonotype was detected a few times. CDR3 sequence: CASSLGPEQYV. The CDR3 DNA is TGTGCCAGCAGCTTAGGCCCCGAGCAGTACGTC. This sequence joins TRBV7-9 and TRBJ2-7, with unresolved D. The V and J ends lost 1 base and 6 bases respectively, with 4 bases between them. CDR3 size: 11 residues. Germline CDR1 is SEHNR and CDR2 is FQNEAQ (reference sequence).

The chain combines TRBV15 with TRBJ2-6, with 12 nucleotides matching TRBD1. In germline, CDR1 is LNHNV, CDR2 YYDKDF (reference sequence). The CDR3 runs to 16 residues. V lost 7 bases and J lost 3; bases outside the gene matches: 4. Here the CDR3 reads CATKGQGARGANVLTF. The CDR3 nucleotides read TGTGCCACCAAGGGACAGGGGGCGCGTGGGGCCAACGTCCTGACTTTC.